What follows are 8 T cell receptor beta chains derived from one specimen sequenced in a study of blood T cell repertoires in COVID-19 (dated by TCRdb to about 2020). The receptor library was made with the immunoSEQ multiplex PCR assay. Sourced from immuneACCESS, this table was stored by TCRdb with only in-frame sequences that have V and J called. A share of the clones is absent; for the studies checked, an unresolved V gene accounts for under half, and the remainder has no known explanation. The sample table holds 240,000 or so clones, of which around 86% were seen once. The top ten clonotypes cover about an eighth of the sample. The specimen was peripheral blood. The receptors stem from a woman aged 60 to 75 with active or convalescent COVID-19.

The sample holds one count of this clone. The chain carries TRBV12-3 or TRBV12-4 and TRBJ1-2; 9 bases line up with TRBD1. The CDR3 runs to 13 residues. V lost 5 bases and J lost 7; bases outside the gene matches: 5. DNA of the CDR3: TGTGCCAGCAGTCCCGGGACAGGGACTGGCTACACCTTC. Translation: CASSPGTGTGYTF.

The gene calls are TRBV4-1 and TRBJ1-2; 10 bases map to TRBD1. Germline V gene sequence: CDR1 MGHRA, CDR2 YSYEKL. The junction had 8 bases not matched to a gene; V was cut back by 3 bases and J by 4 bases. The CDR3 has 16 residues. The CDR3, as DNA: TGCGCCAGCAGCCACCCGGGGACAGGGGCCCCCTATGGCTACACCTTC. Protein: CASSHPGTGAPYGYTF.

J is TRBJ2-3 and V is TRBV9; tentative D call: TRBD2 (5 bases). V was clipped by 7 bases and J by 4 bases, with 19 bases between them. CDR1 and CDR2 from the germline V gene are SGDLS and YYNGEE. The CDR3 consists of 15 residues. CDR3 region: CASAKRAIEADTQYF. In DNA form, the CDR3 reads TGTGCCAGCGCAAAGAGGGCTATCGAAGCAGATACGCAGTATTTT.

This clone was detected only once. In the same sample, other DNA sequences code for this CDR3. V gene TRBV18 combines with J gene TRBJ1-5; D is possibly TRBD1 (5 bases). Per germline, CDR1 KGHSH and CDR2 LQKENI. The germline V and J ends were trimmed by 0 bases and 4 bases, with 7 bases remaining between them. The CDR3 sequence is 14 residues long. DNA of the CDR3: TGTGCCAGCTCACCACCCGGGGGTAATCAGCCCCAGCATTTT. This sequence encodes CASSPPGGNQPQHF.

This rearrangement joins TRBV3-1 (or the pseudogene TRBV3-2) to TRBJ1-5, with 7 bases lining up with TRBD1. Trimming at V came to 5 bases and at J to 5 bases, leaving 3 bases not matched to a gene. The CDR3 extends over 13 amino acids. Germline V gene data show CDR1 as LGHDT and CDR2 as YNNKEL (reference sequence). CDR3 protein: CASSWGTDQPQHF. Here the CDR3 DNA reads TGTGCCAGCAGCTGGGGGACAGATCAGCCCCAGCATTTT.

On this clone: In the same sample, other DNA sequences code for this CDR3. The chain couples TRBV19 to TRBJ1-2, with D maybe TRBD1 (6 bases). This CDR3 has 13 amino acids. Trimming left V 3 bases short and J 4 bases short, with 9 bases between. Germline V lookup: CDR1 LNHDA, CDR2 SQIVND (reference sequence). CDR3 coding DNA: TGTGCCAGTAGTATTGGACAGCTCTATGGCTACACCTTC. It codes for CASSIGQLYGYTF.

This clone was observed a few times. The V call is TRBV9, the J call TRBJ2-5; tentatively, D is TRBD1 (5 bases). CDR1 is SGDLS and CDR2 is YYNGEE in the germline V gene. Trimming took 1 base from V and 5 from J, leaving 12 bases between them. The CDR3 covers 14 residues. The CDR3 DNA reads TGTGCCAGCAGCGTACGGGCAGGGCTGGAGACCCAGTACTTC. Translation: CASSVRAGLETQYF.

This CDR3 is CASSLGLAPQETQYF. DNA for the CDR3: TGCGCCAGCAGCTTGGGTTTAGCGCCCCAAGAGACCCAGTACTTC. The chain recombines TRBV5-1 with TRBJ2-5, with a weak D call TRBD2 (5 bases). Germline CDR1 reads SGHRS; CDR2 reads YFSETQ. V was trimmed by 0 bases and J by 1 base, leaving 10 bases between them. CDR3 length: 15 residues.